What follows describes a single T cell receptor beta chain. Its target is not known. This sample is part of a study of cytomegalovirus exposure and HLA in healthy donors. Findings and caveats of the study: What a later analysis reportedly showed was that an Asian-associated ancestry cluster had fewer N-insertions than the roughly 700-donor mean.

Trimming cost V 3 bases and J 0 bases; bases outside gene matches: 6. Germline CDR1 SGHNT, CDR2 YYREEE (reference sequence). The CDR3 sequence is 16 residues long. The study ran its PCR with 60 Vbeta and 13 Jbeta primers. Using immunoSEQ multiplex PCR, the repertoire was profiled, and TCRdb retains in-frame clones only, with some absent. Found here are around 220,000 clones, 65% to 80% of them singletons; the top ten hold 0.2% to 0.25%. The clonotype comes from a girl aged 2 to 9 in good health and CMV-seronegative. Input material: PBMCs. The chain couples TRBV5-4 to TRBJ2-4; 7 nucleotides align to TRBD2. CDR3 region: CASSWGGWGAKNIQYF. In nucleotides, the CDR3 is TGTGCCAGCAGCTGGGGGGGTTGGGGAGCCAAAAACATTCAGTACTTC.